This TCR beta chain is drawn from a study of human T cells and chemical hapten exposure (TCRdb year 2021). In terms of the full investigation: For sensitization, 2% DPC in acetone was applied to a roughly 2 cm by roughly 2 cm area of upper inner arm skin. Throughout the roughly 25-week study period, patients were also given weekly therapeutic DPC doses on the scalp. Patch tests used Finn chambers with 0.01% DPC on the upper back, scored after 6 days by International Contact Dermatitis Research Group standards. The patient cohort, mostly female, included alopecia areata with under or over 50% scalp involvement, alopecia totalis and alopecia universalis. Libraries were pooled for sequencing, and per-sample TCR yields varied mainly because of small differences in library volumes within the pool. The study tracked peripheral blood TCR repertoire changes in vivo during primary and secondary sensitization to the hapten diphenylcyclopropenone (DPC) in alopecia patients. Blood samples were taken from patients before sensitization (week 0) and at 2, 6 and about 24 weeks after DPC sensitization. Blood for TCR sequencing was provided by twenty-nine alopecia patients at one to four time points (pre-sensitization, 2, 6 and 24 weeks).

Taken with the paper, the label for time point translates to: patch test 3, about 24 weeks after DPC sensitization. The treatment or condition label here, explained by the study, means: therapeutic diphenylcyclopropenone sensitization with weekly scalp DPC. At every patch-test visit, the blood draw took place before the patch test was put on. Patients were eligible if aged 18 to 70, diagnosed with alopecia and judged suitable for DPC therapy, and pregnant patients were excluded. Total RNA was extracted from unfractionated whole blood that had been collected in Tempus Blood RNA tubes. As for this clonotype: The specificity of this receptor is unknown. No qualities accompany the bases; no much larger clone lies one base away.

The junction shows trimming of 2 bases on V and 2 bases on J, and the gene matches do not reach 1 base of it. From cysteine to phenylalanine, the CDR3 is 15 amino acids long. CDR3 DNA only is kept here, 45 bases in frame from base 1. CDR1 and CDR2 were assigned from the germline V gene as MNHEY and SVGAGI. Library creation used RACE. Data came from a NextSeq 500. During library preparation, unique molecular identifiers were attached to individual cDNA molecules so that TCRs could be counted in a quantitative, reproducible way. From each blood RNA sample, both TCR alpha and TCR beta chains were sequenced. In the paper's pipeline: Samples had a median of roughly 87,000 TCRs, with a range from 23,224 to 690,600. V, J and CDR3 annotation of the TCR reads was carried out using the Decombinator software suite. For the PS versus PT1 abundance plots, all samples were subsampled to the same number of TCRs (28,000). Expanded TCRs were defined as absent before sensitization and observed at least eight times at the 2-week time point. The public sequencing data were trimmed at Q25 with fastp and processed into clonotypes with MiXCR by TCRdb, which kept only in-frame beta chains. One record per CDR3 amino acid sequence lists the most common genes and DNA. TCRdb's processing, not the authors' own work, is the source of the V and J calls. The sample contains approximately 60,000 distinct CDR3 sequences, roughly 11% of them found a single time. The top ten constitute roughly 2.3% of the sample.

General study outcomes and caveats: DPC sensitization did not change the number of TCRs with a frequency above 1 in 1000, and there was no evidence of changes in global repertoire structure. All patients had alopecia, a presumed autoimmune disease, so their immune response might differ from that of healthy individuals. After repeated subsampling, changes were observed in the strength of the expansion versus patch-test correlation and in the threshold at which the correlation became significant. Significantly more large CDR3 similarity clusters were formed by expanded TCRs than by pre-sensitization or healthy control sets, consistent with antigen-driven responses. Patch test score was positively correlated with the number of PT1 expanded TCRs, with significance at thresholds 8, 16 and 32 but not at 4.

The sequence came from a woman aged 30 to 39 with alopecia areata. Some clones in this sample may be carry-over from other donors' samples. This chain is built from TRBV6-5 and TRBJ2-3; TRBD1 fits 10 bases in the junction. Here the sequenced sample was whole blood, taken in connection with sensitization to the hapten diphenylcyclopropenone (DPC). Here the CDR3 is given as CASSYGTGDTDTQYF. The nucleotide sequence is TGTGCCAGCAGTTACGGGACAGGGGACACAGATACGCAGTATTTT.